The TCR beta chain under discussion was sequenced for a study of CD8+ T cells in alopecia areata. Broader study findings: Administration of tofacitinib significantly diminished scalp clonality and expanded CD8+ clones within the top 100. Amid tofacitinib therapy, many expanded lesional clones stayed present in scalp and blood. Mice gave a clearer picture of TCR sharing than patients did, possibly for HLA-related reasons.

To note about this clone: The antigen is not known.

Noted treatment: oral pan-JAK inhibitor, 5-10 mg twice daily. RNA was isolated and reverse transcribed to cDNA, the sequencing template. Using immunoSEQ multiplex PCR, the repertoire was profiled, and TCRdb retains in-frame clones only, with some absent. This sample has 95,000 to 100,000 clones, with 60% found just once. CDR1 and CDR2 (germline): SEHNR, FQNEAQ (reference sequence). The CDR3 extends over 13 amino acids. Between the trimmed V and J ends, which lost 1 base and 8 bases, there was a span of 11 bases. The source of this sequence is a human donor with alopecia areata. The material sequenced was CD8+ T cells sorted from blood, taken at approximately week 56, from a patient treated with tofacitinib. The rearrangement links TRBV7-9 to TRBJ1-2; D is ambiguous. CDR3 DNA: TGTGCCAGCAGCTTAGGTACTGAGGAAGGCTACACCTTC. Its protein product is CASSLGTEEGYTF.